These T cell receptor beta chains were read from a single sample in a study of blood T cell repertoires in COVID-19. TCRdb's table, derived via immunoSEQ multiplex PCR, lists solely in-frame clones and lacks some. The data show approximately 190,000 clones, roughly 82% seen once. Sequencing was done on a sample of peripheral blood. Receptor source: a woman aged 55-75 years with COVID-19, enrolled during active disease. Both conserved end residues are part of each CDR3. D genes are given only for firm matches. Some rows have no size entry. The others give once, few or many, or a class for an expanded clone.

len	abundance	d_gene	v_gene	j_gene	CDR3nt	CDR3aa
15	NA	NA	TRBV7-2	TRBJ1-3	TGTGCCAGCAGCTTTCAGGTCGGGGATGGAAACACCATATATTTT	CASSFQVGDGNTIYF
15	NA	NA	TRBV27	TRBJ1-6	TGTGCCAGCAGTTTGGCCGCCCCGCGGAATTCACCCCTCCACTTT	CASSLAAPRNSPLHF
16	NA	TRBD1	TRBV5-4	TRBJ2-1	TGTGCCAGCAGCTTGCCGGGACAGGGGGTTTCGAATGAGCAGTTCTTC	CASSLPGQGVSNEQFF
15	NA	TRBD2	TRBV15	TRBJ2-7	TGTGCCACCAGCGAGGGACTAGCGGGACCTTACGAGCAGTACTTC	CATSEGLAGPYEQYF
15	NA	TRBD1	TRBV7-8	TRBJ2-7	TGTGCCAGCAGCCCCTCCGGGACAGGGGGACACGAGCAGTACTTC	CASSPSGTGGHEQYF
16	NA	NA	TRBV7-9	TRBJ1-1	TGTGCCAGCAGCACCCGGGAGGGTAGGGAAGGGACTGAAGCTTTCTTT	CASSTREGREGTEAFF
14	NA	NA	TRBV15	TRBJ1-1	TGTGCCACCAGCAGAGATCGGGCAGGGGTTGAAGCTTTCTTT	CATSRDRAGVEAFF
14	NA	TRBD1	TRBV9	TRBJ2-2	TGTGCCAGCAGCGGACAGGGGGTCGCCGGGGAGCTGTTTTTT	CASSGQGVAGELFF
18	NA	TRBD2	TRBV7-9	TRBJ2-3	TGTGCCAGCAGCTTAACAGCGGGAAAGCGTTCTGGCACAGATACGCAGTATTTT	CASSLTAGKRSGTDTQYF
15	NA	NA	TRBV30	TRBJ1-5	TGTGCCTGGATGGGGGGGTCCGGGGAAGGGCAGCCCCAGCATTTT	CAWMGGSGEGQPQHF
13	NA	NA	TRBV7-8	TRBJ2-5	TGTGCCAGCAGCCGGGCCATGGTTGAGACCCAGTACTTC	CASSRAMVETQYF
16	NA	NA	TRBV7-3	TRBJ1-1	TGTGCCAGCAGCACGCACGGGCCCGTGGCGACAGCTGAAGCTTTCTTT	CASSTHGPVATAEAFF
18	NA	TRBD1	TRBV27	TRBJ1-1	TGTGCCAGCAACGGACAGGGATTATCGGGGCGAATGAACACTGAAGCTTTCTTT	CASNGQGLSGRMNTEAFF
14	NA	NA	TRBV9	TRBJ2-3	TGTGCCAGCAGCGTAGCTAAAGGCGGGGCTACGCAGTATTTT	CASSVAKGGATQYF
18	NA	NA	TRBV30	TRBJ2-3	TGTGCCTGGAGTGTCGTCCCGCGGGGACAGATGTTGGGTGGCACGCAGTATTTT	CAWSVVPRGQMLGGTQYF
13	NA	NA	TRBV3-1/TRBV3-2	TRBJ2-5	TGTGCCAGCAGCCAAGATCTGCAAGAGACCCAGTACTTC	CASSQDLQETQYF
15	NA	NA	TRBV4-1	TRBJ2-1	TGCGCCAGCAGCCAAGATCGGGGAGAGCACCTACACCAGTTCTTC	CASSQDRGEHLHQFF
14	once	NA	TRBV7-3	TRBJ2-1	TGTGCCAGCAGCTTACGGATTGGAGGCAATGAGCAGTTCTTC	CASSLRIGGNEQFF
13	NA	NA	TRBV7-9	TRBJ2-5	TGTGCCAGCAGCCGGGACTTCCAAGAGACCCAGTACTTC	CASSRDFQETQYF
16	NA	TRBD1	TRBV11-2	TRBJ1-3	TGTGCCAGCAGCTCAAAAGCCGGGACAGCTGGAAACACCATATATTTT	CASSSKAGTAGNTIYF
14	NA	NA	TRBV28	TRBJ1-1	TGTGCCAGCAGTAGAGGTTACTTGAACACTGAAGCTTTCTTT	CASSRGYLNTEAFF
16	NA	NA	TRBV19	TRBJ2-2	TGTGCCAGTAGTACCCCCGGAGGGGCGGTCCCCGGGGAGCTGTTTTTT	CASSTPGGAVPGELFF
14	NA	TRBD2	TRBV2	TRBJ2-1	TGTGCCAGCAGTGCTAGCGGGGGGTACAATGAGCAGTTCTTC	CASSASGGYNEQFF
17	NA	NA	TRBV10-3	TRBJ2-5	TGTGCCATCAGTGGAGGGGTCTATGGGGGGGCCCAAGAGACCCAGTACTTC	CAISGGVYGGAQETQYF
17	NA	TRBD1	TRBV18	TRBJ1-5	TGTGCCAGCTCAGAGGTCCATACAGGGGGCAGCGATCAGCCCCAGCATTTT	CASSEVHTGGSDQPQHF
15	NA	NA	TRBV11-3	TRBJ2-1	TGTGCCAGCAGCCCGACTAGTATTCCCCATGGTGAGCAGTTCTTC	CASSPTSIPHGEQFF
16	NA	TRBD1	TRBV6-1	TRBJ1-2	TGTGCCAGCAGTGCCTTCGGGACAGGGTATGACTATGGCTACACCTTC	CASSAFGTGYDYGYTF
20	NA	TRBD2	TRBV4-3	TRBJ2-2	TGCGCCAGCAGCCAAGATGGGAGGGGACTAGCGGGAGGGCGCACCGGGGAGCTGTTTTTT	CASSQDGRGLAGGRTGELFF
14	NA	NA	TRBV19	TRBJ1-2	TGTGCCAGTAGTACAGCAGGGGATATCTATGGCTACACCTTC	CASSTAGDIYGYTF
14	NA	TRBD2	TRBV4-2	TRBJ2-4	TGTGCCAGCAGCCCCGGACTAGCCGCTAACATTCAGTACTTC	CASSPGLAANIQYF
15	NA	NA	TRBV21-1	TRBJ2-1	TGTGCCAGCAGCACTGGCGGGAGTAATCGGAATGAGCAGTTCTTC	CASSTGGSNRNEQFF